Here is one T cell receptor beta chain with its context. No antigen is known for it. Treatment in this sample: approximately nine-day PBMC culture with coronavirus spike peptide pools or control peptides (ViraFEST assay). Positive PCR tests were logged from March through December 2020, ahead of US Alpha, Beta and Delta variants. Cell culture was performed with roughly 1.8 million PBMCs per well in the presence of 7.5 to 10 IU/ml IL-2 and 7.5 to 10 ug/ml peptide pools. This entry belongs to a study of vaccination and CD4 T cells after COVID-19. In the study overall: The cells in question were stimulated using overlapping spike peptides derived from SARS-CoV-2, HCoV-NL63, HCoV-OC43 and HCoV-229E. The authors gave control cultures a CEFX pool, an HIV-1 Nef pool, or no peptide.

The V and J ends lost 1 base and 3 bases respectively, with 13 bases between them. CDR3 length: 15 residues. The germline V gene encodes CDR1 SGHTA and CDR2 FQGNSA. Cultured CD4+ T-cell DNA underwent Oncomine TCR Beta short-read sequencing. TCRdb re-derived calls from the PCR reads in MiXCR, one entry per CDR3 protein. The data hold over 10,000 distinct CDR3 sequences, with approximately 35% observed a single time. This sequence was found in a human donor who had recovered from COVID-19. Sequenced input: CD4+ T cells from blood, cultured in vitro. This chain links TRBV7-2 with TRBJ2-7; D gene ambiguous. The CDR3: CASSLVLRTVYEQYF. CDR3 DNA sequence: TGTGCCAGCAGCTTAGTCCTGCGTACAGTCTACGAGCAGTACTTC.